This TCR beta chain was sequenced for a study of blood T cell repertoires in COVID-19. Sequencing was performed with immunoSEQ multiplex PCR; in TCRdb, only in-frame clones are kept and a portion is missing. The sample shows 55,000 to 80,000 clones, around 89% of them seen only once. The ends were cut back, 1 base at V and 1 base at J, with 11 bases in the middle. The CDR3 loop spans 16 amino acids. Germline CDR1 is LGHNA and CDR2 is YNFKEQ. The gene calls are TRBV4-2 and TRBJ1-5; maybe TRBD1 (5 bases). The sample comprised peripheral blood. This sequence was found in a woman in her sixties or seventies with acute or convalescent COVID-19. This chain's CDR3 is CASSQAGGTSNQPQHF. CDR3 nucleotide sequence: TGTGCCAGCAGCCAAGCGGGGGGGACGAGCAATCAGCCCCAGCATTTT.